Listed below are T cell receptor beta chains from one sample, sequenced in a study of shared clonotypes between healthy human individuals. Profiling relied on immunoSEQ multiplex PCR, and the TCRdb table lists in-frame clones only, not all of them. Of 2 million to 2.5 million clones in the sample, more than 80% are singletons; the top ten hold about 0.39%. The sample taken for sequencing was naive CD4+ T cells from PBMCs. These receptors all come from a man between 18 and 29 years old in good health. Some clones in this sample may be carry-over from other donors' samples. Both conserved end residues are part of each CDR3. The order of the fields is J gene, clone size, D gene, CDR3 length, V gene, CDR3 DNA, CDR3 protein. A D gene is named only where the DNA matches it firmly. Clone size appears in some rows only: once, few, many, or a class for an expanded clone.

TRBJ2-7 | - | - | 11 | TRBV20-1 | TGCAGTGCACCACTAGCCCACGAGCAGTACTTC | CSAPLAHEQYF
TRBJ2-6 | - | - | 15 | TRBV30 | TGTGCCTGGAGTGCTGACAGCTCTGGGGCCAACGTCCTGACTTTC | CAWSADSSGANVLTF
TRBJ2-3 | once | TRBD2 | 16 | TRBV9 | TGTGCCAGCAGCGGAGGGACTAGCGGCGGCACAGATACGCAGTATTTT | CASSGGTSGGTDTQYF
TRBJ1-4 | - | - | 14 | TRBV29-1 | TGCAGCGTTGACTGGGAGGGCCGGTCTGAAAAACTGTTTTTT | CSVDWEGRSEKLFF
TRBJ1-5 | - | - | 15 | TRBV4-2 | TGTGCCAGCAGCCAAGCCGGCAGATTAGATCAGCCCCAGCATTTT | CASSQAGRLDQPQHF
TRBJ1-1 | few | - | 15 | TRBV9 | TGTGCCAGCAGCCAAGGCGCCCAAGGGCGCACTGAAGCTTTCTTT | CASSQGAQGRTEAFF
TRBJ1-2 | - | - | 16 | TRBV4-1 | TGCGCCAGCAGCCAAGACCCGCGGAGAGGTAGAGATGGCTACACCTTC | CASSQDPRRGRDGYTF
TRBJ2-6 | - | - | 15 | TRBV28 | TGTGCCATCTCGGAAAATCCGTCTGGGGCCAACGTCCTGACTTTC | CAISENPSGANVLTF
TRBJ1-1 | - | - | 13 | TRBV9 | TGTGCCAGCAGCACCCAGGGGAACACTGAAGCTTTCTTT | CASSTQGNTEAFF
TRBJ1-1 | few | - | 14 | TRBV5-1 | TGCGCCAGCAGCTTGGCGCTGATGAACACTGAAGCTTTCTTT | CASSLALMNTEAFF
TRBJ2-7 | - | - | 17 | TRBV9 | TGTGCCAGCACCGTTACGACCGCGGCACGAGACTCCTACGAGCAGTACTTC | CASTVTTAARDSYEQYF
TRBJ2-5 | - | - | 13 | TRBV5-1 | TGCGCCAGCAGCACCTCAGTAGCCGAGACCCAGTACTTC | CASSTSVAETQYF
TRBJ2-1 | once | TRBD2 | 16 | TRBV27 | TGTGCCAGCAGGGTCCCAGCGGGAGGGTCTTCCAATGAGCAGTTCTTC | CASRVPAGGSSNEQFF
TRBJ1-6 | - | - | 15 | TRBV15 | TGTGCCACCAGGCCGGGACATAACAATAATTCACCCCTCCACTTT | CATRPGHNNNSPLHF
TRBJ1-3 | - | - | 15 | TRBV9 | TGTGCCAGCAGCGCCAAGGGGGGCTCTGGAAACACCATATATTTT | CASSAKGGSGNTIYF
TRBJ1-2 | - | - | 13 | TRBV30 | TGTGCCTGGAGTGACCATGGCGGCCATGGCTACACCTTC | CAWSDHGGHGYTF
TRBJ2-3 | - | - | 18 | TRBV7-2 | TGTGCCAGCAGCTTAGCGTGGCGGGAAATCACCTACACAGATACGCAGTATTTT | CASSLAWREITYTDTQYF
TRBJ1-1 | few | - | 13 | TRBV9 | TGTGCCAGCAGCGTAGCTTGGAACACTGAAGCTTTCTTT | CASSVAWNTEAFF
TRBJ2-3 | - | - | 12 | TRBV29-1 | TGCAGCGTTGCCCCTACAACAGATACGCAGTATTTT | CSVAPTTDTQYF
TRBJ2-1 | - | TRBD2 | 15 | TRBV7-2 | TGTGCCAGCAGCTTTCTAGCGGGAGTGCCCAATGAGCAGTTCTTC | CASSFLAGVPNEQFF
TRBJ2-7 | - | TRBD2 | 15 | TRBV7-6 | TGTGCCAGCAGCTTAACTGGAGCGGGGGCTGGTGGGCAGTACTTC | CASSLTGAGAGGQYF
TRBJ2-3 | - | TRBD2 | 15 | TRBV7-9 | TGTGCCAGCAGCTCCTCGGGACTAAACACAGATACGCAGTATTTT | CASSSSGLNTDTQYF
TRBJ2-1 | - | - | 13 | TRBV29-1 | TGCAGCGTTGTGGGGGGAGTATACAATGAGCAGTTCTTC | CSVVGGVYNEQFF
TRBJ2-1 | - | TRBD2 | 15 | TRBV7-3 | TGTGCCAGCAGCTTATACCAGCGGGGGGACAATGAGCAGTTCTTC | CASSLYQRGDNEQFF
TRBJ1-2 | - | - | 13 | TRBV7-9 | TGTGCCAGCAGCCCGGGGACGAACTATGGCTACACCTTC | CASSPGTNYGYTF
TRBJ1-2 | - | - | 13 | TRBV11-2 | TGTGCCAGCAGCCTTGGGACGTCCTATGGCTACACCTTC | CASSLGTSYGYTF
TRBJ2-7 | - | TRBD1 | 16 | TRBV5-1 | TGCGCCAGCAGCTCTCAACCGGGACAGATGTCCTACGAGCAGTACTTC | CASSSQPGQMSYEQYF
TRBJ1-4 | - | - | 14 | TRBV5-1 | TGCGCCAGCAGCTTGGCAGGTGCGAGTGAAAAACTGTTTTTT | CASSLAGASEKLFF
TRBJ1-4 | few | - | 14 | TRBV5-4 | TGTGCCAGCAGCTTAGGGCCCGGGGGAGAAAAACTGTTTTTT | CASSLGPGGEKLFF
TRBJ1-5 | - | - | 16 | TRBV19 | TGTGCCAGTAGTATAGTGGGGGGGTATAGCAATCAGCCCCAGCATTTT | CASSIVGGYSNQPQHF
TRBJ2-1 | - | - | 14 | TRBV19 | TGTGCCAGCGGGATCGACAGGATACGGAATGAGCAGTTCTTC | CASGIDRIRNEQFF
TRBJ2-5 | - | - | 15 | TRBV14 | TGTGCCAGCAGCCAAGATAGTCTCTTGGGGGAGACCCAGTACTTC | CASSQDSLLGETQYF
TRBJ1-4 | - | - | 12 | TRBV6-1 | TGTGCCAGCAGGCTGACAGATGAAAAACTGTTTTTT | CASRLTDEKLFF
TRBJ1-4 | - | - | 13 | TRBV7-6 | TGTGCCAGCAGCTTATCCCCAAATGAAAAACTGTTTTTT | CASSLSPNEKLFF
TRBJ1-5 | - | - | 15 | TRBV19 | TGTGCCAGTAGTATCTGGGACGGTTTCAATCAGCCCCAGCATTTT | CASSIWDGFNQPQHF
TRBJ2-3 | - | - | 14 | TRBV4-2 | TGTGCCAGCAGCCGAGCCCGGGGCACAGATACGCAGTATTTT | CASSRARGTDTQYF
TRBJ2-5 | - | TRBD1 | 14 | TRBV29-1 | TGCAGCGTTCCTGACAGGGGGGTTCAAGAGACCCAGTACTTC | CSVPDRGVQETQYF
TRBJ2-7 | - | TRBD2 | 16 | TRBV6-1 | TGTGCCAGCAGTGAAAGGCGGGAGGGGCCTCGGGGCGAGCAGTACTTC | CASSERREGPRGEQYF
TRBJ1-3 | once | - | 15 | TRBV30 | TGTGCCTGGAGTGACGCCGGGACGAAGGGAAACACCATATATTTT | CAWSDAGTKGNTIYF
TRBJ2-1 | - | TRBD2 | 15 | TRBV9 | TGTGCCAGCAGCTGGACTAGCGGAGACTACAATGAGCAGTTCTTC | CASSWTSGDYNEQFF
TRBJ2-2 | - | - | 14 | TRBV10-3 | TGTGCCATCACGAGGGACATCAGAACCGGGGAGCTGTTTTTT | CAITRDIRTGELFF
TRBJ2-7 | - | TRBD1 | 15 | TRBV28 | TGTGCCAGCACCTCCTTTGGACAGGGTTCCTACGAGCAGTACTTC | CASTSFGQGSYEQYF
TRBJ2-5 | - | TRBD1 | 16 | TRBV5-1 | TGCGCCAGCAGCTTGGTAGGGACAGGGGTAGGAGAGACCCAGTACTTC | CASSLVGTGVGETQYF
TRBJ2-3 | - | - | 13 | TRBV7-2 | TGTGCCAGCAGCCTAGTGAGCACAGATACGCAGTATTTT | CASSLVSTDTQYF
TRBJ2-1 | - | TRBD1 | 18 | TRBV19 | TGTGCCAGTAGTGCCCGGGACAGGTCCTTTGGGGCTGGCCATGAGCAGTTCTTC | CASSARDRSFGAGHEQFF
TRBJ1-1 | - | TRBD1 | 16 | TRBV19 | TGTGCCAGTAGTGCCGACAGGGGCCCCGGGAACACTGAAGCTTTCTTT | CASSADRGPGNTEAFF
TRBJ2-7 | - | TRBD2 | 14 | TRBV29-1 | TGCAGCGTGGATGGACTAGCGGGATTCTACGAGCAGTACTTC | CSVDGLAGFYEQYF